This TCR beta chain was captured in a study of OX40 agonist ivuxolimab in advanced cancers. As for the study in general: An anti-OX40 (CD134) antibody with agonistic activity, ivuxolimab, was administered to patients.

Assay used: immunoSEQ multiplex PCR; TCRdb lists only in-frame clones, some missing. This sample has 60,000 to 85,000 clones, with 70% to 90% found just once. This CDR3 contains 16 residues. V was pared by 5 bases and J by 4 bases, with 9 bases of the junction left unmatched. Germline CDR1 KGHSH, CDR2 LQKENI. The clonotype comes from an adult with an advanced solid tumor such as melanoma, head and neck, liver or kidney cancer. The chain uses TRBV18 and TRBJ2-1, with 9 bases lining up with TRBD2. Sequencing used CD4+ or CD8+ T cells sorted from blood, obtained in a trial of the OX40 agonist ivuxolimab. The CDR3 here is CASSRVAGDPYNEQFF. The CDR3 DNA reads TGTGCCAGCTCAAGGGTAGCGGGAGACCCTTACAATGAGCAGTTCTTC.